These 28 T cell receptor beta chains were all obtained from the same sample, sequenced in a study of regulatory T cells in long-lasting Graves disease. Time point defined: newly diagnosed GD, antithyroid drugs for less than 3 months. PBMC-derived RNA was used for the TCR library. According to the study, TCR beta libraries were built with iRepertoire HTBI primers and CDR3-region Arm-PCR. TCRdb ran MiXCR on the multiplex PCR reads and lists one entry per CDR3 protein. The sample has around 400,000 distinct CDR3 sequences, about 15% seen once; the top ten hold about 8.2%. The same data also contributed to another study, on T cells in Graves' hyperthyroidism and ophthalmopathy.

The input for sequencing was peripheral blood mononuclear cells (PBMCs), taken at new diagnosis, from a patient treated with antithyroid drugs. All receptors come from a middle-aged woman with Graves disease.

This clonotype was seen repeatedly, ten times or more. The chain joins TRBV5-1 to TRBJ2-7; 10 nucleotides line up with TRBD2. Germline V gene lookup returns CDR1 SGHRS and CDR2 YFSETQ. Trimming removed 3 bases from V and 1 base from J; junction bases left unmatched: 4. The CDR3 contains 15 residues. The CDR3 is CASSSSGRLSYEQYF. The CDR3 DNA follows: TGCGCCAGCAGCTCTAGCGGGAGATTGTCCTACGAGCAGTACTTC.

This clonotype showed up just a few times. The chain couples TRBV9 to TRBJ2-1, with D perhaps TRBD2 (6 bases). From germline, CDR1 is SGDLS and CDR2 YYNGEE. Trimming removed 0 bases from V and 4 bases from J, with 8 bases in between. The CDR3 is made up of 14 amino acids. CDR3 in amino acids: CASSVGGLYNEQFF. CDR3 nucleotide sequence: TGTGCCAGCAGCGTAGGGGGACTTTACAATGAGCAGTTCTTC.

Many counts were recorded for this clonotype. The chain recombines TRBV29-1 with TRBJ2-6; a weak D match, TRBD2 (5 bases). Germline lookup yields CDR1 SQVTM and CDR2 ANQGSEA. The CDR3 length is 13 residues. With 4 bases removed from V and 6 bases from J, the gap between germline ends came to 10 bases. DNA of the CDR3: TGCAGCGTTGTAGAGGGTCCGGCCAACGTCCTGACTTTC. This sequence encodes CSVVEGPANVLTF.

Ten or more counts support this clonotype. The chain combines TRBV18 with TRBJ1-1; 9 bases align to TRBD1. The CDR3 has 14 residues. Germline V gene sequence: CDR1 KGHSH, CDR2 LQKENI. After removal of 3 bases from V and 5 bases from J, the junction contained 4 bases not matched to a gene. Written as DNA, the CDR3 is TGTGCCAGCTCACCGTCCGGGACAGGGACTGAAGCTTTCTTT. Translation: CASSPSGTGTEAFF.

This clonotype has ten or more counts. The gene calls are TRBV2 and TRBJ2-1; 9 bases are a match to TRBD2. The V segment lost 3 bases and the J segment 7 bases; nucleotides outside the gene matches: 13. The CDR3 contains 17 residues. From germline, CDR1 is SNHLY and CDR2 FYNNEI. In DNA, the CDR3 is TGTGCCAGCAGTGATACCCCCCTTAGCGGGAGAGGGAATGAGCAGTTCTTC. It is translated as CASSDTPLSGRGNEQFF.

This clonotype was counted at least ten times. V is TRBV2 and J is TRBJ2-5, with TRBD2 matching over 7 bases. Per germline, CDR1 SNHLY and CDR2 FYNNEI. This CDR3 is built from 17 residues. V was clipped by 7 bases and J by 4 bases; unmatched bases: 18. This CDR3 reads CASNRRRAGVGSETQYF. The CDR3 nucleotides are TGTGCCAGCAATCGACGGCGCGCGGGAGTAGGATCAGAGACCCAGTACTTC.

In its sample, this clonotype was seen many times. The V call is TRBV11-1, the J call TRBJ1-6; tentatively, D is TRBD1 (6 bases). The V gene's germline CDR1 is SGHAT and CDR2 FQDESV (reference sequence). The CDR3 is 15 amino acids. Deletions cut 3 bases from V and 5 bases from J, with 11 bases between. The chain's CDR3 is CASSLRGMHNSPLHF. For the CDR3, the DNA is TGTGCCAGCAGCTTGAGGGGGATGCATAATTCACCCCTCCACTTT. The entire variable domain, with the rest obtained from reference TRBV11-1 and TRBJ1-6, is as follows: EAEVAQSPRYKITEKSQAVAFWCDPISGHATLYWYRQILGQGPELLVQFQDESVVDDSQLPKDRFSAERLKGVDSTLKIQPAELGDSAMYLCASSLRGMHNSPLHFGNGTRLTVT.

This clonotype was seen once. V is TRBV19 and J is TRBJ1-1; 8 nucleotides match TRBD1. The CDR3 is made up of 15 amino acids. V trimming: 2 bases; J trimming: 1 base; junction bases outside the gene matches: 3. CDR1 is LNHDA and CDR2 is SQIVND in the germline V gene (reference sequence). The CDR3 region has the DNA TGTGCCAGTAGTATATACAGGGGGAAGAACACTGAAGCTTTCTTT. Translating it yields CASSIYRGKNTEAFF. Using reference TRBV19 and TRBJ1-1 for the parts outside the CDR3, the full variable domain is DGGITQSPKYLFRKEGQNVTLSCEQNLNHDAMYWYRQDPGQGLRLIYYSQIVNDFQKGDIAEGYSVSREKKESFPLTVTSAQKNPTAFYLCASSIYRGKNTEAFFGQGTRLTVV.

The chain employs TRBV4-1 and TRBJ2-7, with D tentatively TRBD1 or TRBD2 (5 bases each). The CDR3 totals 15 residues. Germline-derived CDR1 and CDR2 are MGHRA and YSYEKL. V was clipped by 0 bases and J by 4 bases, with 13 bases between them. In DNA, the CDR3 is TGCGCCAGCAGCCAAGATTCAGGGTCGGGATACGAGCAGTACTTC. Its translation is CASSQDSGSGYEQYF.

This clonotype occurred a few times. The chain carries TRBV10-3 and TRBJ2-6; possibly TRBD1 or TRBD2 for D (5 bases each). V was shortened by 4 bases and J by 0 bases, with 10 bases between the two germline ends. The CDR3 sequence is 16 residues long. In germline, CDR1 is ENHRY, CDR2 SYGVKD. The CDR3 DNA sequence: TGTGCCATCAGTGGGGACGGGGACTCTGGGGCCAACGTCCTGACTTTC. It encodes CAISGDGDSGANVLTF.

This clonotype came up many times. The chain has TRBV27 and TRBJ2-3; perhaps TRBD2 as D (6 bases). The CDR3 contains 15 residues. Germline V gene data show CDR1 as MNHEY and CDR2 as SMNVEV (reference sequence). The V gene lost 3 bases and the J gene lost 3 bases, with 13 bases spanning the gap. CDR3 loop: CASSFTGDGTDTQYF. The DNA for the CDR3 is TGTGCCAGCAGTTTTACGGGAGACGGGACAGATACGCAGTATTTT.

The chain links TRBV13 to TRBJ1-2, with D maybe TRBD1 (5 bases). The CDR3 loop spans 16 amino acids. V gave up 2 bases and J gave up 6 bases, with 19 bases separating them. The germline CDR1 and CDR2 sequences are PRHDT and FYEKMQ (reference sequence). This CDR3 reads CASSLSGTTQVDGYTF. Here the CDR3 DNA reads TGTGCCAGCAGCTTATCAGGGACCACCCAGGTCGATGGCTACACCTTC.

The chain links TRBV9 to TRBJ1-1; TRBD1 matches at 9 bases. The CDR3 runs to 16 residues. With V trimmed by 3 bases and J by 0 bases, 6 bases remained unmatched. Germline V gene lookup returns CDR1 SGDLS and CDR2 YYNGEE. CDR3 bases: TGTGCCAGCAGCGCCGCGGGGGACAGGGTGAACACTGAAGCTTTCTTT. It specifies CASSAAGDRVNTEAFF.

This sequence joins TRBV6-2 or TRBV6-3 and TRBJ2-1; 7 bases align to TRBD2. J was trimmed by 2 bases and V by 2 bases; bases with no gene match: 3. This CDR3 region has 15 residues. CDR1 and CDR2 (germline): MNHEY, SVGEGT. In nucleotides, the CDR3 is TGTGCCAGCAGTTACCGTCGGGAGGCCTACAATGAGCAGTTCTTC. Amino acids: CASSYRREAYNEQFF.

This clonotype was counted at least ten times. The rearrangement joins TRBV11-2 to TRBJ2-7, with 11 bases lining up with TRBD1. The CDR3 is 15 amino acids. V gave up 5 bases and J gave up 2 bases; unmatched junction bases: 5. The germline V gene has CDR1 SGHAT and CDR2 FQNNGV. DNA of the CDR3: TGTGCCAGCAGCGAGCCGGGACAGGGGGCCTACGAGCAGTACTTC. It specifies CASSEPGQGAYEQYF.

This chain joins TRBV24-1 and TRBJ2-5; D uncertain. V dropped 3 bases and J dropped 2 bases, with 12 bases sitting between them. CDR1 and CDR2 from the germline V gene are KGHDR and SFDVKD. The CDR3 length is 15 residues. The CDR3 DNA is TGTGCCACCAGTGATAGTGGGCAGATACAAGAGACCCAGTACTTC. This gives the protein CATSDSGQIQETQYF.

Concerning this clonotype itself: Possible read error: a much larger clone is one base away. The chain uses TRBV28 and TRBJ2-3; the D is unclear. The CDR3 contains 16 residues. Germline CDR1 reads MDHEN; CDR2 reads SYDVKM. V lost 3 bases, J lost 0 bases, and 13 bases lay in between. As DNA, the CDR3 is TGTGCCAGCAGTTTTGTGGAACACACTAGCACAGATACGCAGTATTTT. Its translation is CASSFVEHTSTDTQYF.

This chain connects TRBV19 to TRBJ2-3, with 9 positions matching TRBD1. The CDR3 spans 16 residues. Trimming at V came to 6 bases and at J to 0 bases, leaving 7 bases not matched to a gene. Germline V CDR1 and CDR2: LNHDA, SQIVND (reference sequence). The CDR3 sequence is CASRKRTGASTDTQYF. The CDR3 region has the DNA TGTGCCAGTAGAAAAAGGACAGGGGCTAGCACAGATACGCAGTATTTT.

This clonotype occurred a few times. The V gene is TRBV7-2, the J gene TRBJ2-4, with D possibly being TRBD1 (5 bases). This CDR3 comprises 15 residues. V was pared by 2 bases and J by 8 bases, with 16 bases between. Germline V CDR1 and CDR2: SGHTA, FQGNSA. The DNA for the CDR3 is TGTGCCAGCAGCTTATTTGACAGTAGGACGGACATTCAGTACTTC. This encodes CASSLFDSRTDIQYF.

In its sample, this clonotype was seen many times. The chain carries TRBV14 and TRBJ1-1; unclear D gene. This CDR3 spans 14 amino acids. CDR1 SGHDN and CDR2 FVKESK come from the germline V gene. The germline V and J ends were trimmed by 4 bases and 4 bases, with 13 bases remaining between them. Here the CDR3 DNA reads TGTGCCAGCAGCCCGATGTCCCCGGCCACTGAAGCTTTCTTT. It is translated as CASSPMSPATEAFF.

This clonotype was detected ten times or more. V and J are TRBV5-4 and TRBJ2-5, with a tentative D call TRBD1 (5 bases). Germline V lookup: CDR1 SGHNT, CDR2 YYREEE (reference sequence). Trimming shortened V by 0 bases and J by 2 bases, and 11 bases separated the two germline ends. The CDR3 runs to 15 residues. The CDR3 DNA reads TGTGCCAGCAGCTTGGGGGCGGCAGGGCAAGAGACCCAGTACTTC. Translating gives CASSLGAAGQETQYF.

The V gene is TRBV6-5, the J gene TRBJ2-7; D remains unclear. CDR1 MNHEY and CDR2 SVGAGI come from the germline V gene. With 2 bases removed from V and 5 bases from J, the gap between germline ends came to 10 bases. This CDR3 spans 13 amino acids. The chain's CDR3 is CASSYPNGHEQYF. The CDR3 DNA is TGTGCCAGCAGTTACCCAAACGGGCACGAGCAGTACTTC.

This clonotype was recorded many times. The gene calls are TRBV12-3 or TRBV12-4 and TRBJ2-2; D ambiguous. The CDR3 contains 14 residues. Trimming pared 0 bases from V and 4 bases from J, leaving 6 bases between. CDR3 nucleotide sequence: TGTGCCAGCAGTTTAGCTTGGACCACCGGGGAGCTGTTTTTT. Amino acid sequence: CASSLAWTTGELFF.

The DNA for the CDR3 is TGCGCCAGCAGCCCCCGACAGGGGGCGGGCTACGAGCAGTACTTC. Translation: CASSPRQGAGYEQYF. The chain has TRBV5-1 and TRBJ2-7; 10 bases line up with TRBD1. V dropped 4 bases and J dropped 3; count of bases not matched to a gene: 7. Germline values: CDR1 SGHRS, CDR2 YFSETQ. This CDR3 spans 15 amino acids.

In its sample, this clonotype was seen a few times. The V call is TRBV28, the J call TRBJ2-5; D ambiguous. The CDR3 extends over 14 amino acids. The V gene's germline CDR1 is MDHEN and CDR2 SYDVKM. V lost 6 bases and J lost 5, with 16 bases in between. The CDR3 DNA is TGTGCCAGCAGATTCGGACCCGGTTGGGAGACCCAGTACTTC. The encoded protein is CASRFGPGWETQYF.

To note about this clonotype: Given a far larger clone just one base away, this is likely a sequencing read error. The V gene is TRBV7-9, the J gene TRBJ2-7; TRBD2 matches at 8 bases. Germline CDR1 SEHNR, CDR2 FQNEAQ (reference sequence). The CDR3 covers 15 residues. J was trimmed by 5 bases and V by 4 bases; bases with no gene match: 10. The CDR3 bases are TGTGCCAGCAGCTCGAACAGCGGGAGACCCGACGAGCAGTACTTC. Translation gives CASSSNSGRPDEQYF.

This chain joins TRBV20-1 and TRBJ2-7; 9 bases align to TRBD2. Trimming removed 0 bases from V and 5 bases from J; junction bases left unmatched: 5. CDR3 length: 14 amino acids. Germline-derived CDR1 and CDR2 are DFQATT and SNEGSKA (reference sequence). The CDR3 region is CSARDLAGIDEQYF. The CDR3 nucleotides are TGCAGTGCTAGAGATCTAGCGGGAATCGACGAGCAGTACTTC.

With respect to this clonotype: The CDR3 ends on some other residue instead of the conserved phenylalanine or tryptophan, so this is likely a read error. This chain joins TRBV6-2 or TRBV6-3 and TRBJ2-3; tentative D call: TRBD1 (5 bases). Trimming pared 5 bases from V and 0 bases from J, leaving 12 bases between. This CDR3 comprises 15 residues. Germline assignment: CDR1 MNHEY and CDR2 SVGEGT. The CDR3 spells CASSNPRQSTDTQYY. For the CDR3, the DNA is TGTGCCAGCAGTAACCCCCGACAGAGCACAGATACGCAGTATTAT.